What follows are 25 T cell receptor beta chains derived from one specimen sequenced in a study of TIL therapy for anti-PD-1-resistant metastatic lung cancer. As for time point: pre-treatment sample, taken before nivolumab and TIL therapy. The libraries were made with immunoSEQ v3. Data came from immunoSEQ multiplex PCR; TCRdb stores just in-frame clones and leaves some out. The sample has tens of thousands of clones; around 86% are singletons. The starting material was blood, obtained at baseline. The receptors were sampled from a person aged 25 to 85 with non-small cell lung cancer.

The rearrangement joins TRBV6-2 or TRBV6-3 to TRBJ1-1; possibly TRBD1 for D (6 bases). CDR1 is MNHEY and CDR2 is SVGEGT in the germline V gene. V gave up 0 bases and J gave up 7 bases, with 15 bases separating them. The CDR3 sequence is 15 residues long. The DNA for the CDR3 is TGTGCCAGCAGTTACTCGCGGGGGCTTTTTGGTGAAGCTTTCTTT. It specifies CASSYSRGLFGEAFF.

The J gene is TRBJ1-1, the V gene TRBV28; tentative D call: TRBD1 (5 bases). The length of the CDR3 is 13 residues. Germline V gene data show CDR1 as MDHEN and CDR2 as SYDVKM. V dropped 2 bases and J dropped 8 bases, with 12 bases sitting between them. Here the CDR3 reads CASSLESGREAFF. The CDR3 nucleotides are TGTGCCAGCAGTTTAGAATCAGGGAGGGAAGCTTTCTTT.

The table lists this clone with a count of one. The J gene is TRBJ2-2, the V gene TRBV6-5; D might be TRBD2 (5 bases). V was trimmed by 6 bases and J by 1 base, leaving 12 bases between them. The CDR3 length is 15 residues. CDR1 and CDR2 (germline): MNHEY, SVGAGI. The CDR3 DNA reads TGTGCCAGCAGCTCGGGGAGACTGAACACCGGGGAGCTGTTTTTT. Translation gives CASSSGRLNTGELFF.

CDR3 region: CASSQSLENTEAFF. Here the CDR3 DNA reads TGTGCCAGCAGTCAATCCCTGGAGAACACTGAAGCTTTCTTT. This sequence joins TRBV28 and TRBJ1-1; no reliable D call. Germline V gene sequence: CDR1 MDHEN, CDR2 SYDVKM. The CDR3 is 14 amino acids. V gave up 5 bases and J gave up 1 base, with 11 bases separating them. Full variable domain (rest looked up from reference TRBV28 and TRBJ1-1): DVKVTQSSRYLVKRTGEKVFLECVQDMDHENMFWYRQDPGLGLRLIYFSYDVKMKEKGDIPEGYSVSREKKERFSLILESASTNQTSMYLCASSQSLENTEAFFGQGTRLTVV.

The gene calls are TRBV7-9 and TRBJ1-5, with 9 bases identical to TRBD1. Germline assignment: CDR1 SEHNR and CDR2 FQNEAQ (reference sequence). The CDR3 covers 18 residues. V gave up 6 bases and J gave up 2 bases; unmatched junction bases: 14. The CDR3 spells CASSHGPGQGGGNQPQHF. CDR3 nucleotide sequence: TGTGCCAGCAGTCACGGACCGGGACAGGGCGGGGGCAATCAGCCCCAGCATTTT.

The V call is TRBV2, the J call TRBJ2-2, with D unclear. Germline CDR1 reads SNHLY; CDR2 reads FYNNEI. Trimming shortened V by 7 bases and J by 1 base, and 13 bases separated the two germline ends. This CDR3 is built from 15 residues. CDR3 loop: CASKLGWGNTGELFF. CDR3 sequence (DNA): TGTGCCAGCAAACTCGGGTGGGGGAACACCGGGGAGCTGTTTTTT.

The DNA of the CDR3 is TGTGCCAGCAGCTTAGCGGTAGCGGGGGCGGGTGATACGCAGTATTTT. Its protein is CASSLAVAGAGDTQYF. The chain is built from TRBV7-2 and TRBJ2-3; 9 bases are shared with TRBD2. This CDR3 is built from 16 residues. Germline V CDR1 and CDR2: SGHTA, FQGNSA. V was clipped by 0 bases and J by 6 bases; unmatched bases: 7.

On this clone itself: Germline is not matched at one junction end, which may reflect a read error. V is TRBV7-9 and J is TRBJ2-7, with TRBD2 matching over 11 bases. The CDR3 covers 18 residues. Germline loops: CDR1 SEHNR, CDR2 FQNEAQ (reference sequence). The CDR3 sequence is CASSLGPGSGRASNEQYF. The CDR3 DNA is TGTGCCAGCAGCTTAGGTCCCGGTAGCGGGAGGGCCTCCAACGAGCAGTACTTC. The variable domain in full, completed from reference TRBV7-9 and TRBJ2-7, reads DTGVSQNPRHKITKRGQNVTFRCDPISEHNRLYWYRQTLGQGPEFLTYFQNEAQLEKSRLLSDRFSAERPKGSFSTLEIQRTEQGDSAMYLCASSLGPGSGRASNEQYFGPGTRLTVT.

This rearrangement joins TRBV29-1 to TRBJ2-1, with 7 bases identical to TRBD1. V gave up 7 bases and J gave up 8 bases; unmatched junction bases: 17. Germline-derived CDR1 and CDR2 are SQVTM and ANQGSEA. The CDR3 has 15 residues. This chain's CDR3 is CSATKGALEIDEQFF. The CDR3 DNA is TGCAGCGCCACTAAGGGGGCCTTGGAGATCGATGAGCAGTTCTTC.

The V gene is TRBV27, the J gene TRBJ2-2, with D unclear. Trimming left V 6 bases short and J 6 bases short, with 14 bases between. This CDR3 has 14 residues. Per the germline V gene, CDR1 is MNHEY and CDR2 is SMNVEV (reference sequence). DNA for the CDR3: TGTGCCAGCAGCTCACCCCTACAAGCCGGGGAGCTGTTTTTT. Translating it yields CASSSPLQAGELFF.

The V gene is TRBV5-6, the J gene TRBJ2-7, with 13 bases matching TRBD2. CDR1 is SGHDT and CDR2 is YYEEEE in the germline V gene. Trimming cost V 4 bases and J 4 bases; bases outside gene matches: 11. This CDR3 contains 17 residues. The CDR3, as DNA: TGTGCCAGCAGCCGGACTAGCGGGAGTTCGACTTTTTACGAGCAGTACTTC. It yields the protein CASSRTSGSSTFYEQYF.

V is TRBV11-2 and J is TRBJ1-1; D may be TRBD1 (5 bases). CDR1 is SGHAT and CDR2 is FQNNGV in the germline V gene. The V gene lost 2 bases and the J gene lost 6 bases, with 7 bases spanning the gap. This CDR3 is 12 amino acids long. DNA for the CDR3: TGTGCCAGCAGCTTATTAGGGGCTGAAGCTTTCTTT. Its protein is CASSLLGAEAFF.

This clone was seen a handful of times. The chain has TRBV7-2 and TRBJ2-7; 9 bases align to TRBD1. Germline trimming cut 2 bases from V and 3 bases from J; bases unmatched to any gene: 5. Germline lookup yields CDR1 SGHTA and CDR2 FQGNSA. CDR3 length: 15 residues. CDR3 nucleotides: TGTGCCAGCAGCTTACCGGGACAGGGTGTCTACGAGCAGTACTTC. Its protein product is CASSLPGQGVYEQYF.

This clone was counted a single time. The V gene is TRBV6-5, the J gene TRBJ1-3; 9 bases are a match to TRBD1. CDR3 size: 15 residues. V was clipped by 6 bases and J by 0 bases; unmatched bases: 3. CDR1 and CDR2 from the germline V gene are MNHEY and SVGAGI. The CDR3 is CASRTGGSSGNTIYF. DNA of the CDR3: TGTGCCAGCAGGACAGGGGGAAGCTCTGGAAACACCATATATTTT.

This CDR3 reads CASSQHGVDGYTF. In DNA form, the CDR3 reads TGTGCCAGCAGCCAACACGGCGTAGATGGCTACACCTTC. The J gene is TRBJ1-2, the V gene TRBV3-1 (or the pseudogene TRBV3-2); D gene ambiguous. The ends were cut back, 2 bases at V and 6 bases at J, with 10 bases in the middle. CDR1 LGHDT and CDR2 YNNKEL come from the germline V gene (reference sequence). The CDR3 runs 13 residues.

This clone occurred once. The chain carries TRBV5-6 and TRBJ2-7; D is uncertain. The germline V gene has CDR1 SGHDT and CDR2 YYEEEE. The V and J ends lost 1 base and 2 bases respectively, with 7 bases between them. The CDR3 length is 13 residues. CDR3 in amino acids: CASSLQRTYEQYF. CDR3 in DNA: TGTGCCAGCAGCTTGCAAAGAACCTACGAGCAGTACTTC.

The V and J genes are TRBV14 and TRBJ2-7; D unclear. CDR3 length: 12 amino acids. V lost 1 base and J 6 bases, leaving 7 bases between the germline ends. The germline CDR1 and CDR2 sequences are SGHDN and FVKESK. CDR3 coding DNA: TGTGCCAGCAGCCAAGTTGGGCGCGAGCAGTACTTC. Translated: CASSQVGREQYF.

The chain couples TRBV4-3 to TRBJ2-7; no firm D call. Trimming removed 0 bases from V and 4 bases from J, with 22 bases in between. Germline-derived CDR1 and CDR2 are LGHNA and YSLEER. This CDR3 spans 18 amino acids. Here the CDR3 reads CASSQDWPDPTRGYEQYF. CDR3 coding DNA: TGCGCCAGCAGCCAAGATTGGCCAGATCCAACCCGTGGTTACGAGCAGTACTTC.

This clone was found a few times. V gene TRBV6-5 combines with J gene TRBJ1-1, with 9 bases fitting TRBD1. Germline values: CDR1 MNHEY, CDR2 SVGAGI. This CDR3 comprises 14 residues. V shed 4 bases and J 4 bases; nucleotides not matched to a gene: 4. This chain's CDR3 is CASSFHRGLTEAFF. The CDR3 nucleotides are TGTGCCAGCAGTTTCCACAGGGGGCTCACTGAAGCTTTCTTT.

Written as DNA, the CDR3 is TGTGCCAGCTGTCCGGGGCGGGGCAGCACAGATACGCAGTATTTT. This encodes CASCPGRGSTDTQYF. The chain joins TRBV27 to TRBJ2-3; perhaps TRBD2 as D (6 bases). This CDR3 is built from 15 residues. CDR1 MNHEY and CDR2 SMNVEV come from the germline V gene (reference sequence). Between the trimmed V and J ends, which lost 8 bases and 0 bases, there was a span of 15 bases.

V gene TRBV11-2 combines with J gene TRBJ2-3; 11 bases fit TRBD2. The CDR3 length is 14 residues. Trimming cost V 7 bases and J 7 bases; bases outside gene matches: 7. Germline V gene data show CDR1 as SGHAT and CDR2 as FQNNGV. The CDR3 protein is CASILAGGGNTQYF. In nucleotides, the CDR3 is TGTGCCAGCATCCTAGCGGGGGGAGGGAATACGCAGTATTTT.

This clone has just one count. The chain joins TRBV18 to TRBJ1-4; D is possibly TRBD1 (6 bases). The CDR3 contains 15 residues. CDR1 and CDR2 from the germline V gene are KGHSH and LQKENI. The V end was cut by 2 bases, the J end by 7 bases, with 14 bases between. The CDR3 DNA is TGTGCCAGCTCACCAAACCAGGGGTTTGGTGAAAAACTGTTTTTT. Protein: CASSPNQGFGEKLFF.

The chain has TRBV6-6 and TRBJ1-5; perhaps TRBD1 as D (6 bases). Germline V gene data show CDR1 as MNHNY and CDR2 as SVGAGI (reference sequence). This CDR3 is 15 amino acids long. Trimming took 1 base from V and 3 from J, leaving 10 bases between them. CDR3 in DNA: TGTGCCAGCAGTTACTATGGACAGACCAATCAGCCCCAGCATTTT. It translates to CASSYYGQTNQPQHF.

V usage is TRBV6-2 or TRBV6-3 and J usage is TRBJ1-1; 9 bases are a match to TRBD1. The CDR3 has 15 residues. Germline V gives CDR1 MNHEY, CDR2 SVGEGT. Trimming removed 7 bases from V and 5 bases from J; junction bases left unmatched: 11. CDR3 bases: TGTGCCAGCACCCCAGGGACAGGGTGGCGGACTGAAGCTTTCTTT. Translation gives CASTPGTGWRTEAFF.

V is TRBV5-1 and J is TRBJ2-5, with D perhaps matching TRBD1 (5 bases). The CDR3 has 14 amino acids. The germline gives CDR1 SGHRS, CDR2 YFSETQ. Trimming pared 2 bases from V and 2 bases from J, leaving 10 bases between. CDR3 nucleotide sequence: TGCGCCAGCAGCTTCAGGGCTTCACAAGAGACCCAGTACTTC. Translated, it gives CASSFRASQETQYF. The full variable domain, with the rest looked up from reference TRBV5-1 and TRBJ2-5, is KAGVTQTPRYLIKTRGQQVTLSCSPISGHRSVSWYQQTPGQGLQFLFEYFSETQRNKGNFPGRFSGRQFSNSRSEMNVSTLELGDSALYLCASSFRASQETQYFGPGTRLLVL.